The clone carrying this T cell receptor beta chain was picked up many times. The entry originates in a study of T cells in Graves' hyperthyroidism and ophthalmopathy. V gave up 5 bases and J gave up 5 bases; unmatched junction bases: 10. Germline assignment: CDR1 DFQATT and CDR2 SNEGSKA (reference sequence). The CDR3 consists of 14 residues. Patients aged 18 to 65 with hyperthyroidism were newly diagnosed, with duration under 2 months. The investigators amplified TCR beta CDR3 regions from RNA transcripts. In the first-round RT-PCR of the TCR CDR3, the HTBI primer set was used. TCRdb re-called the multiplex PCR reads through MiXCR, storing one row per CDR3 protein. Among approximately 560,000 distinct CDR3 sequences listed, about half were seen once.

The receptor was isolated from a woman aged 18-29 years with Graves' hyperthyroidism. Material for sequencing was peripheral blood or thyroid tissue (not recorded which). The chain joins TRBV20-1 to TRBJ2-5; 8 bases are a match to TRBD1. The CDR3 sequence: CSAPLAGGIETQYF. The CDR3 DNA reads as TGCAGTGCTCCCCTGGCAGGGGGCATCGAGACCCAGTACTTC.